The sample holds a few counts of the clone carrying this TCR beta chain. Antigen: not known. Relative to the germline gene, one junction end is altered; a read error may explain this. No cell sorting was done before RNA was extracted from the tissue. CDR1 and CDR2 (germline): SGHNT, YENEEA. This CDR3 region has 14 residues. TCRbeta libraries were built with three rounds of nested PCR, modified from ARM-PCR. MiXCR, applied by TCRdb to the multiplex PCR reads, yields one record per CDR3 protein. The sample carries under 150,000 distinct CDR3 sequences, about 71% recorded once. This entry comes from a study of tumor and adjacent non-tumor tissue in lung cancer. Study details: Patients comprised about a dozen adenocarcinoma, a couple of squamous cell carcinoma and 1 small cell lung cancer.

Findings and caveats of the study: Top 100 clones took a larger repertoire share in normal lung.

The material sequenced was lung tumor tissue. The sequence came from a man aged 55 to 70 with small cell lung cancer. The chain combines TRBV11-3 with TRBJ1-1; D is possibly TRBD1 (6 bases). The CDR3 sequence: CASSSLPGATEAFF. In nucleotides, the CDR3 is TGTGCCAGCAGCTCTCTCCCAGGGGCCACTGAAGCCTTCTTT.